This TCR beta chain is from a study of cytomegalovirus exposure and HLA in healthy donors. General study findings and limits: A likely sequencing artifact accounted for one observed cluster of highly shared sequence variants. Analyzed later, most CMV-associated TCR beta chains appeared HLA-restricted. Most TCR sequences were uncommon, yet certain public TCRs appeared in many donors.

PCR employed 60 Vbeta and 13 Jbeta primers. Clones were sequenced by immunoSEQ multiplex PCR, and TCRdb holds only the in-frame ones, with some missing. The table lists about 110,000 clones, about two thirds of them singletons. Comments on this clone: The target antigen is unknown.

The TCR comes from a boy between 10 and 17 years old in good health and CMV-seronegative. Sequenced sample: PBMCs.

The CDR3: CASSQDMEGYTEAFF. Written as DNA, the CDR3 is TGCGCCAGCAGCCAGGACATGGAGGGATACACTGAAGCTTTCTTT. The chain recombines TRBV4-3 with TRBJ1-1, with D possibly TRBD1 on 5 matching bases. V was trimmed by 3 bases and J by 3 bases, leaving 14 bases between them. This CDR3 has 15 residues. The germline V gene encodes CDR1 LGHNA and CDR2 YSLEER.